This TCR beta chain was retrieved from a study of cytomegalovirus exposure and HLA in healthy donors (dated by TCRdb to about 2017). Concerning the study at large: An earlier analysis of approximately 590 of the donors reported approximately 300 Gb of sequence data and 100 million to 140 million unique TCR beta sequences from approximately 180 million T cells. On average, roughly 240,000 unique TCR beta nucleotide sequences were sequenced per donor among a few hundred genotyped donors of the cohort, with 15% to 20% of those sequences being non-productive. An earlier analysis of 587 of the donors used high-throughput TCR beta sequencing to judge whether each TCR beta V gene segment behaved as functional or pseudogenic. The study was designed to test whether signatures of past pathogen exposure could be identified by cataloging public T cell receptors. The study used immunosequencing to profile the T cell repertoires of under 700 subjects and linked those repertoires to cytomegalovirus serostatus. In the later analysis, no new phenotypic data were used to find candidate immune exposures; instead, reliance was placed on TCR beta sequences and their occurrence across donors. In a later genetic analysis, genome-wide SNP genotypes for about three fifths of the roughly 670 donors were used, and that subset was treated as a discovery cohort. In addition to the first cohort of roughly 670 subjects, a separate validation cohort of 130 or so different subjects was used. Both class I and class II loci were covered by HLA typing, at four-digit resolution. An early release covering roughly 640 HLA-typed donors comprised about 300 gigabases of sequencing data and tens of millions of unique TCR sequences. Because of strong linkage in the cohort, roughly 5 DR-DQ haplotypes were treated as single units for association and clustering. Donor age, sex, ethnicity and CMV serostatus were collected together with the repertoire data. All discovery cohort repertoires had been generated on a single sequencing platform. High-throughput TCR immunosequencing, statistical association of individual TCRs with disease status, and machine learning were combined to predict cytomegalovirus infection status. In a later analysis, previously published TCR beta repertoires from 666 donors were re-analyzed and high-resolution HLA genotyping was added so that TCR occurrence patterns could be studied. Of the 398 genotyped donors, over 65% fell in the genetic ancestry cluster associated with self-reported Caucasian donors. Typing coverage varied by locus: roughly 620-630 donors for A, B, C, DRB1 and DQB1; 500 to 550 for DQA1; about 570 for DPA1; approximately 490 for DPB1. General study outcomes and caveats: Broadly in line with IMGT annotations, most TCR beta V segments showed up in productive rearrangements about 87% or about 30% of the time in an earlier analysis of roughly 590 of the donors. When HLA alleles, especially DR and DQ, strongly co-occurred, attributing TCR associations to individual alleles was difficult. Because counts were too low, around 18 rarely observed V segments, including chromosome 9 orphons, were left out of the earlier analysis of approximately 580 of the donors. The classifier was reported to diagnose cytomegalovirus status with high specificity and sensitivity in both the original and validation cohorts. The only immune exposure information available for the cohort was CMV serostatus. Because HLA typing was unavailable for some donors at each locus, only the typed subset was used in association tests. In this cohort, only TCR beta chains were sequenced, and detectable features were limited by the absence of alpha or paired-chain data. The authors suggested that the approach could potentially be generalized to other disease states and immunological phenotypes. A later analysis found that TCR association rates varied across HLA loci, with DRB1 alleles showing the most associated TCRs and HLA-C alleles the fewest. The 87-base-pair reads could not distinguish some IMGT-functional V segments, including TRBV6-2 and TRBV6-3, so those segments were excluded. Sequencing depth was assumed to be roughly uniform across donors in the presence/absence analyses, though that assumption may not hold. A later genetic analysis associated a missense DCLRE1C variant with V-gene and J-gene trimming of TCR beta chains, and an independent cohort replicated the association. In a later genetic analysis, fewer N-insertions in productive TCRs were reported among donors in an Asian-associated ancestry cluster than the roughly 670-donor mean. The study listed 170 or so TCR beta chains as associated with cytomegalovirus. In a later analysis, several top co-occurrence clusters were reported to appear linked to parvovirus B19, influenza, CMV and Epstein-Barr virus. Most CMV-associated TCR beta chains appeared to be HLA-restricted in a later analysis, and the HLA associations seemed to be driven largely by CMV exposure. Linkage disequilibrium might explain the correlated functional status among segregating V segments, but an unknown experimental factor could not be excluded. Compared with equally common non-associated chains, HLA-associated TCR beta chains in a later analysis were more clonally expanded and had lower generation probabilities. In a later analysis, around 17,000 TCR beta sequences were associated with specific HLA alleles at a false discovery rate of 0.05. A further reported finding was that TCR beta sequences accurately predicted the HLA-A and HLA-B alleles for most subjects in the first cohort. A cluster of highly shared sequence variants was judged likely to represent a technical artifact of the sequencing pipeline. In vitro tests confirmed that a few of the cytomegalovirus-associated TCR beta chains recognize cytomegalovirus antigens. While some public TCRs were present in many individuals, most TCR sequences turned up only very rarely across donors.

The CDR3 measures 19 amino acids from cysteine to phenylalanine. This entry keeps only the CDR3 DNA: 57 bases, framed from base 1. The germline V gene gives CDR1 as LGHNA and CDR2 as YSLEER. V ends up 0 bases short and J 0 bases short, with an unmatched junction base count of 14. The cohort consisted of approximately 690 healthy bone marrow donors. All cohort members were sampled while nominally healthy, although unrecorded immune exposures were likely present. The donor was CMV seropositive and belonged to the group of about 290 seropositive cohort members. Each donor provided a peripheral blood sample, and peripheral blood mononuclear cells were used for TCR beta sequencing. The Qiagen DNeasy Blood Extraction Kit was used to extract genomic DNA from the blood cell samples. The library was built by means of the immunoSEQ multiplex PCR assay. For the multiplex PCR, a mixture combining 60 forward primers for TCR Vbeta segments and 13 reverse primers for TCR Jbeta segments was used. The CDR3 region of rearranged TCR beta genes was amplified from genomic DNA by a multiplex PCR assay. The Illumina HiSeq System was used to sequence the amplified TCR beta libraries as 87-base-pair reads. The paper's data handling went like this. Across the 666 repertoires, a later analysis counted 78 million or so unique TCR beta chains, some 11 million of which were shared by at least two donors. Raw reads were error-corrected and collapsed into unique sequences by a nearest-neighbor algorithm in which closely related sequences were merged to remove PCR and sequencing errors. Alignment of CDR3 sequences to IMGT reference sequences was used to assign V, D and J gene segments. Each retained sequence needed at least a six-nucleotide match to both a V gene segment and a J gene segment. A rearrangement counted as productive if the CDR3 had no stop codons and remained in frame with V and J, and every other rearrangement counted as non-productive. CDR3 was defined by IMGT convention, running from the second conserved V-encoded cysteine to the conserved J-encoded phenylalanine. Sequences without an unambiguous match to a single V gene segment were excluded from the earlier analysis of a few hundred of the donors. In an earlier analysis of 450 to 700 of the donors, V segments were called functional above 56.7% productive rearrangements and were called segregating when the between-donor standard deviation exceeded 5%. A statistical classification framework was built to diagnose cytomegalovirus status from the catalog of TCR beta chain sequences. In a later analysis, TCR nucleotide sequences were compared against IMGT/GENE-DB human TR gene sequences so that V and J genes could be assigned. A later analysis assigned CDR3 sequences and most-parsimonious VDJ recombination scenarios with the TCRdist pipeline. In a later analysis, each TCR beta chain was defined by its CDR3 amino acid sequence together with its V-gene family, and reads lacking a unique V-gene family were excluded. In a later analysis, some 600 highly shared, low-generation-probability nucleotide sequences were removed to address suspected cross-contamination and a sequencing artifact. A later analysis calculated a clonal expansion index for each public chain from normalized within-repertoire ranks of inferred template counts. Generation probabilities in a later analysis came from a VDJ recombination model fitted to out-of-frame rearrangements, and those results were checked against IGoR. A later analysis scored TCR-TCR, TCR-HLA and TCR-CMV co-occurrence with hypergeometric tests, applying a repertoire-size bias correction to TCR pairs. A later analysis estimated false discovery rates by permuting HLA or CMV assignments 20 times. In a later analysis, co-occurring TCRs were grouped using DBSCAN, and TCRdist sequence similarity was added for clustering within HLA-allele-positive subsets. Repertoires with fewer than 30,000 or more than 120,000 public chains, plus five repertoires with anomalous nucleotide sharing, were excluded from co-occurrence clustering. Here the immuneACCESS table is served through TCRdb, limited to in-frame sequences with V and J called. Missing clones are a known gap in these copies; in checked studies unresolved V genes cover under half, and the rest lacks a known reason. That table furnishes V, J and clone size, whereas the DNA furnished D and trimming. The sample has about 55,000 clones on record, roughly 74% of them singletons. The leading ten clones occupy about 35% of the sample.

About this clone itself: What antigen it recognizes has not been identified. No clone much larger than this one lies a single base away; base qualities are absent.

The V and J genes are TRBV4-3 and TRBJ2-7, with 7 bases matching TRBD2. The receptor's source is a man aged 35-49 years in good health and CMV-seropositive. The specimen sequenced was PBMCs. The CDR3 region reads CASSQDSKGTTRYSYEQYF. DNA sequence: TGCGCCAGCAGCCAAGATTCGAAAGGGACTACCCGATACTCCTACGAGCAGTACTTC.